This is a list of T cell receptor beta chains from one sample in a study of CD8 T cells in ankylosing spondylitis. TCRdb itself ran the 5' RACE reads through MiXCR, one entry per CDR3 protein. The sample lists over 100,000 distinct CDR3 sequences, 11% occurring once. Material: blood, either unsorted or a sorted T cell fraction (not recorded which). Receptor source: a female donor with ankylosing spondylitis or in good health (not recorded which). The CDR3 runs from the conserved cysteine through the conserved F or W. D genes are given only for firm matches. Some rows mark clone size as missing; the rest say once, few, many or name a class of expanded clone.

V gene	clone size	J gene	D gene	CDR3 DNA	CDR3 protein
TRBV20-1	few	TRBJ2-1	-	TGCAGTGCTAGTCCTCCGGGCTCCTACAATGAGCAGTTCTTC	CSASPPGSYNEQFF
TRBV7-9	-	TRBJ2-1	-	TGTGCCAGCAGCTTTAGTCCTTACAATGAGCAGTTCTTC	CASSFSPYNEQFF
TRBV15	many	TRBJ2-1	-	TGTGCCACCAGCAGAGCTGGCATGGTCGACAATGAGCAGTTCTTC	CATSRAGMVDNEQFF
TRBV5-5	many	TRBJ1-5	TRBD1	TGTGCCAGCAGCTTTGGGGACAGGGTTTACAATCAGCCCCAGCATTTT	CASSFGDRVYNQPQHF
TRBV20-1	-	TRBJ2-7	-	TGCAGTGCTACATCACTAGTTGGTGATACCCACGAGCAGTACTTC	CSATSLVGDTHEQYF
TRBV9	-	TRBJ2-7	TRBD2	TGTGCCAGCAGCGGCGGGGGGCAAGTGACCTCCGAGCAGTACTTC	CASSGGGQVTSEQYF
TRBV5-1	few	TRBJ2-7	-	TGCGCCAGCAGCTCGCACCAGGGTAACCACGAGCAGTACTTC	CASSSHQGNHEQYF
TRBV25-1	many	TRBJ1-4	-	TGTGCCAGCAGTGAATATTCGGGAGGGGAAAAACTGTTTTTT	CASSEYSGGEKLFF
TRBV7-9	-	TRBJ2-1	-	TGTGCCAGCGTGGCGAGCTCCTACAATGAGCAGTTCTTC	CASVASSYNEQFF
TRBV21-1	many	TRBJ2-1	-	TGTGCCAGCGGAGGAGAGGAGCGTGAGGATAACAATGAGCAGTTCTTC	CASGGEEREDNNEQFF
TRBV5-1	few	TRBJ2-2	-	TGCGCCAGCAGCTCCCTTCCAGGGTCGGCCGGGGAGCTGTTTTTT	CASSSLPGSAGELFF
TRBV23-1	many	TRBJ1-6	-	TGCGCCAGCAGCCCAAAACCGGGGGGAGAAAGAAATTCACCCCTCCACTTT	CASSPKPGGERNSPLHF
TRBV12-3/TRBV12-4	many	TRBJ1-1	-	TGTGCCAGCCAACCCTACGGGGGGAAGGGGACTGAAGCTTTCTTT	CASQPYGGKGTEAFF
TRBV18	few	TRBJ1-5	-	TGTGCCAGCTCACGACGGGAAGGGGAGCAGCCCCAGCATTTT	CASSRREGEQPQHF
TRBV12-3/TRBV12-4	-	TRBJ2-7	TRBD1	TGTGCCAGCAAGGACAGGGTATCCTACGAGCAGTACTTC	CASKDRVSYEQYF
TRBV27	many	TRBJ1-1	-	TGTGCCAGCAGTCTTAACTTGGACGCTGAAGCTTTCTTT	CASSLNLDAEAFF
TRBV18	few	TRBJ2-3	TRBD2	TGTGCCAGCTCACCACGACTAGCGGGAGCAGATACGCAGTATTTT	CASSPRLAGADTQYF
TRBV3-1	many	TRBJ2-7	-	TGTGCCAGCAGCCAAGATGCCGGGGGTAGCATCTCCTACGAGCAGTACTTC	CASSQDAGGSISYEQYF
TRBV28	many	TRBJ1-1	-	TGTGCCAGCAGCCCGGGGGTATACACTGAAGCTTTCTTT	CASSPGVYTEAFF
TRBV28	many	TRBJ2-5	TRBD2	TGTGCCAGCAGATCCGGACTAGCTGGGACCCAGTACTTC	CASRSGLAGTQYF
TRBV7-9	-	TRBJ2-1	TRBD2	TGTGCCAGCAGCTTAGCGCTTGCGGGGGGATGGGATGAGCAGTTCTTC	CASSLALAGGWDEQFF
TRBV7-9	few	TRBJ2-3	-	TGTGCCAGCAGCTTATCCTATACGCAGTATTTT	CASSLSYTQYF
TRBV5-1	many	TRBJ1-5	TRBD1	TGCGCCAGCAGCCTACAGGGGAGTGATCAGCCCCAGCATTTT	CASSLQGSDQPQHF
TRBV12-3/TRBV12-4	many	TRBJ2-7	TRBD1	TGTGCCAGCAGTTTAGGGGGGACAGGGCACTACGAGCAGTACTTC	CASSLGGTGHYEQYF
TRBV29-1	-	TRBJ1-4	TRBD1	TGCAGCGTCGAGGGACAGGAGCGTGAAAAACTGTTTTTT	CSVEGQEREKLFF
TRBV18	many	TRBJ1-5	-	TGTGCCAGCTCACCGGGGGGCCAAACTAGCAATCAGCCCCAGCATTTT	CASSPGGQTSNQPQHF
TRBV6-6	many	TRBJ2-7	-	TGTGCCAGCAGTTCCCTCTACGAGCAGTACTTC	CASSSLYEQYF
TRBV28	-	TRBJ2-1	-	TGTGCCAGCAGTTTACGCCGGGACCACAATGAGCAGTTCTTC	CASSLRRDHNEQFF
TRBV5-1	many	TRBJ1-1	-	TGCGCCAGCAGCGTTCGTACAGCGAACACTGAAGCTTTCTTT	CASSVRTANTEAFF
TRBV5-1	many	TRBJ2-1	TRBD2	TGCGCCAGCAGCTCACTAGCGGACTCCTACAATGAGCAGTTCTTC	CASSSLADSYNEQFF
TRBV18	many	TRBJ1-6	TRBD1	TGTGCCAGCTCGCCTATTGATCAGGGACAGAGTTTGCCCCTCCACTTT	CASSPIDQGQSLPLHF
TRBV7-9	many	TRBJ2-7	-	TGTGCCAGCAGCTCTTCGGGACGGACTATCTACGAGCAGTACTTC	CASSSSGRTIYEQYF
TRBV5-1	many	TRBJ1-6	-	TGCGCCAGCAGCTTTGGACCGCTGGTCGATTCACCCCTCCACTTT	CASSFGPLVDSPLHF
TRBV7-9	many	TRBJ1-2	TRBD1	TGTGCCAGCAGCACAACAGGGGTTGGCTACACCTTC	CASSTTGVGYTF
TRBV19	many	TRBJ2-3	TRBD2	TGTGCCAGTACCGGGAGGGTTGAAGATACGCAGTATTTT	CASTGRVEDTQYF
TRBV20-1	many	TRBJ2-1	TRBD2	TGCAGTTCCTCTTCAGCGGGAAGGGGATACAATGAGCAGTTCTTC	CSSSSAGRGYNEQFF
TRBV19	many	TRBJ1-4	-	TGTGCCAGTAGCCAACTCCCCGAAAAACTGTTTTTT	CASSQLPEKLFF